Included here is one TCR beta chain sequence, with context. Its antigen is still unknown. The sample holds no much larger clone one base away, and base qualities are not on file. The data belong to a study of breast tumors, draining lymph nodes, adjacent tissues (dated by TCRdb to 2016 to 2017). Describing the broader study: Breast cancer patients provided tumor, adjacent nontumor tissue and axillary lymph nodes, and the study compared the TCR beta repertoires across these three sources. The study was designed to assess the relationships and possible T-cell exchange between tumor, surrounding tissue and draining lymph node repertoires in human breast cancer.

The sample was run on an Illumina HiSeq 2000. Multiplex PCR amplification was used to build the TCR beta chain libraries. The amplified TCR beta chain products were analyzed by high-throughput sequencing. TCRdb applied fastp at Q25 and MiXCR to the public reads, then kept only in-frame beta chains. CDR3 protein sequences are deduplicated, and each keeps its most common genes and DNA. The sample has fewer than 250,000 distinct CDR3 sequences on record, about 30% of them singletons. Over 1.1% of the sample is held by the ten biggest clonotypes. According to the germline V gene, CDR1 reads SQVTM and CDR2 reads ANQGSEA. V drops 2 bases and J drops 9 bases, leaving 16 bases in between. The CDR3 numbers 13 residues from cysteine through phenylalanine. The DNA shown is the 39-base CDR3, in frame from base 1. The axillary draining lymph nodes of breast cancer patients were the source of the lymph node samples.

Study-wide conclusions, independent of this receptor: Tumors showed preferential V and J gene usage, and their T-cell repertoire diversity fell below that of lymph nodes yet above that of nontumor tissue. The data were judged consistent with most tumor T cells deriving from the lymph node and then expanding within tumor tissue. Tumor and nontumor tissue repertoires were found to be significantly more similar in luminal-like than in basal-like breast cancer. The conclusion that tumor T cells originate in lymph nodes was framed as consistent with a hypothesis rather than directly demonstrated.

The chain links TRBV29-1 with TRBJ2-5; confidence is insufficient to name the D gene. The specimen sequenced was axillary lymph node tissue. This receptor was identified in a female donor with breast cancer. Some clones in this sample may be carry-over from other donors' samples. This receptor carries the CDR3 CSVEPQGGQPQYF. The DNA reads TGCAGCGTTGAACCCCAAGGCGGTCAGCCCCAGTACTTC.